A selection of T cell receptor beta chains follows, all from one sample in a study of blood T cell repertoires in COVID-19. Profiled with immunoSEQ multiplex PCR; TCRdb holds only in-frame clones, not every one. Among 310,000 or so clones, over 75% were seen once, and the ten largest hold 8.5% to 12%. Sequences were obtained from PBMCs or T cells enriched from blood (not recorded which). The receptors derive from a woman aged 18-29 years who had recovered from COVID-19. Each CDR3 is given with its conserved first and last residue. The D gene is left open where the match is weak. Clone size is given for some rows only: seen once, a few or many times, or a class if the clone is expanded.

D	V	J	size	CDR3	DNA
.	TRBV5-4	TRBJ2-1	.	CASSLTGEALNEQFF	TGTGCCAGCAGCTTGACAGGGGAGGCCTTAAATGAGCAGTTCTTC
.	TRBV5-1	TRBJ1-1	.	CASSLNNLGTEAFF	TGCGCCAGCAGCTTGAACAACCTCGGGACTGAAGCTTTCTTT
.	TRBV4-1	TRBJ2-5	.	CASSQNVLGTGYQETQYF	TGCGCCAGCAGCCAAAACGTATTAGGGACTGGGTACCAAGAGACCCAGTACTTC
.	TRBV6-5	TRBJ1-1	.	CASSYSVEITEAFF	TGTGCCAGCAGTTACTCAGTAGAGATCACTGAAGCTTTCTTT
TRBD2	TRBV7-9	TRBJ2-1	.	CASSGTTSGPWNEQFF	TGTGCCAGCAGCGGAACGACTAGCGGTCCGTGGAATGAGCAGTTCTTC
.	TRBV7-8	TRBJ2-7	.	CASSQDKAIRWYF	TGTGCCAGCAGCCAGGACAAGGCGATTAGGTGGTACTTC
TRBD2	TRBV2	TRBJ2-5	.	CASSEDGAGYQETQYF	TGTGCCAGCAGTGAAGATGGAGCGGGGTACCAAGAGACCCAGTACTTC
.	TRBV7-9	TRBJ2-4	.	CASSPRGAKNIQYF	TGTGCCAGCAGTCCCCGGGGAGCCAAAAACATTCAGTACTTC
.	TRBV9	TRBJ1-4	.	CASSVQTTNEKLFF	TGTGCCAGCAGCGTACAGACAACTAATGAAAAACTGTTTTTT
TRBD1	TRBV24-1	TRBJ2-2	.	CATSLSGGTGELFF	TGTGCCACCAGTTTGTCAGGGGGCACCGGGGAGCTGTTTTTT
.	TRBV9	TRBJ1-1	.	CASSVGGYTEAFF	TGTGCCAGCAGCGTAGGCGGTTACACTGAAGCTTTCTTT
.	TRBV9	TRBJ1-5	once	CASSVGGNWGQPQHF	TGTGCCAGCAGCGTAGGCGGGAATTGGGGACAGCCCCAGCATTTT
.	TRBV24-1	TRBJ2-1	.	CATSVRGRQDEQFF	TGTGCCACCAGTGTCCGGGGTCGACAGGATGAGCAGTTCTTC
TRBD2	TRBV29-1	TRBJ2-3	.	CSVNSLASPWAQYF	TGCAGCGTCAACTCACTAGCGTCCCCTTGGGCGCAGTATTTT
.	TRBV5-8	TRBJ1-1	.	CASSLDSDRPRTEAFF	TGTGCCAGCAGCTTGGATTCCGACAGGCCCCGCACTGAAGCTTTCTTT
.	TRBV5-1	TRBJ2-1	.	CASSLGQTSNEQFF	TGCGCCAGCAGCTTGGGACAGACGAGCAATGAGCAGTTCTTC
.	TRBV29-1	TRBJ1-4	.	CSVGGRNNEKLFF	TGCAGCGTTGGGGGCAGGAATAATGAAAAACTGTTTTTT
.	TRBV10-3	TRBJ1-5	.	CAISDSNPRNQPQHF	TGTGCCATCAGTGATTCCAACCCCCGGAATCAGCCCCAGCATTTT
TRBD2	TRBV2	TRBJ2-7	.	CASSGPGLAGGYEQYF	TGTGCCAGCAGTGGGCCGGGACTAGCGGGAGGCTACGAGCAGTACTTC
.	TRBV27	TRBJ1-5	.	CASSFSRGQPQHF	TGTGCCAGCAGTTTCTCCAGAGGGCAGCCCCAGCATTTT
.	TRBV10-2	TRBJ2-7	few	CASTPSYEQYF	TGCGCCAGCACCCCGTCCTACGAGCAGTACTTC
TRBD1	TRBV5-5	TRBJ2-1	.	CASSAGTGLRDEQFF	TGTGCCAGCAGCGCCGGGACAGGTCTTCGGGATGAGCAGTTCTTC
.	TRBV6-6	TRBJ1-4	.	CASSYRGGVNEKLFF	TGTGCCAGCAGTTACAGGGGAGGGGTAAATGAAAAACTGTTTTTT
.	TRBV4-1	TRBJ2-7	.	CASSQSDYRAQYF	TGCGCCAGCAGCCAATCTGACTACCGAGCGCAGTACTTC
.	TRBV5-1	TRBJ2-5	.	CASTSGETQYF	TGCGCCAGCACCTCGGGAGAGACCCAGTACTTC
.	TRBV27	TRBJ1-2	.	CATRSWESRGYTF	TGTGCCACCAGGTCCTGGGAGTCGCGGGGCTACACCTTC
TRBD1	TRBV2	TRBJ2-1	.	CASSVDRGSYNEQFF	TGTGCCAGCAGTGTCGACAGGGGCTCCTACAATGAGCAGTTCTTC
TRBD1	TRBV9	TRBJ1-5	.	CASSVDQGGGNQPQHF	TGTGCCAGCAGCGTAGATCAAGGGGGCGGCAATCAGCCCCAGCATTTT
TRBD1	TRBV10-3	TRBJ1-1	.	CAISHPGQGGTEAFF	TGTGCCATCAGTCACCCGGGACAGGGAGGAACTGAAGCTTTCTTT
.	TRBV3-1/TRBV3-2	TRBJ2-5	.	CASSPQAQETQYF	TGTGCCAGCAGCCCCCAGGCGCAAGAGACCCAGTACTTC
TRBD2	TRBV13	TRBJ2-3	.	CASSLVRLAGSTDTQYF	TGTGCCAGCAGCTTAGTACGATTAGCGGGGAGCACAGATACGCAGTATTTT
.	TRBV3-1/TRBV3-2	TRBJ2-2	.	CASSQDTVNTGELFF	TGTGCCAGCAGCCAAGATACGGTGAACACCGGGGAGCTGTTTTTT
TRBD1	TRBV19	TRBJ2-2	.	CASSTRDRLLKLAGELFF	TGTGCCAGTAGTACCCGGGACAGGCTGCTGAAATTAGCCGGGGAGCTGTTTTTT
TRBD1	TRBV27	TRBJ1-1	.	CASSPGQGGTEAFF	TGTGCCAGCAGTCCCGGACAGGGGGGGACTGAAGCTTTCTTT
.	TRBV5-1	TRBJ1-3	once	CASRRTDSGNTIYF	TGCGCCAGCAGGAGGACTGACTCTGGAAACACCATATATTTT
TRBD2	TRBV2	TRBJ2-5	.	CASRTPGTSGGGQETQYF	TGTGCCAGCAGAACCCCAGGGACTAGCGGGGGGGGGCAAGAGACCCAGTACTTC
.	TRBV27	TRBJ2-7	.	CASSVNRVAPYEQYF	TGTGCCAGCAGCGTTAACAGGGTGGCACCCTACGAGCAGTACTTC
.	TRBV7-6	TRBJ1-2	.	CASSLDEGGGYTF	TGTGCCAGCAGCTTAGATGAAGGGGGTGGCTACACCTTC
.	TRBV29-1	TRBJ1-2	.	CSVDKPEGEDYGYTF	TGCAGCGTTGACAAACCGGAGGGAGAGGACTATGGCTACACCTTC
TRBD2	TRBV5-8	TRBJ2-1	.	CASRGRDYSYNEQFF	TGTGCCAGCAGGGGGCGGGACTACTCCTACAATGAGCAGTTCTTC
.	TRBV11-2	TRBJ2-7	.	CASSSSSYEQYF	TGTGCCAGCAGCTCGAGCTCCTACGAGCAGTACTTC
.	TRBV10-1	TRBJ1-1	few	CASKQGGDTEAFF	TGCGCCAGCAAACAGGGTGGCGACACTGAAGCTTTCTTT
.	TRBV9	TRBJ2-1	.	CASSPRQAYNEQFF	TGTGCCAGCAGCCCGCGACAGGCCTACAATGAGCAGTTCTTC
.	TRBV11-2	TRBJ1-1	.	CASSFPDSRAEAFF	TGTGCCAGCAGCTTCCCGGACAGTAGAGCTGAAGCTTTCTTT
TRBD2	TRBV10-1	TRBJ2-7	once	CASSDLAGGPQEQYF	TGCGCCAGCAGTGACCTAGCGGGAGGCCCCCAGGAGCAGTACTTC
.	TRBV9	TRBJ1-6	once	CASSVAQGASPLHF	TGTGCCAGCAGCGTAGCTCAGGGTGCTTCACCCCTCCACTTT
.	TRBV28	TRBJ1-5	.	CASSGGQNQPQHF	TGTGCCAGCAGTGGTGGACAGAATCAGCCCCAGCATTTT
.	TRBV30	TRBJ2-7	few	CAWSDGQSHEQYF	TGTGCCTGGAGTGACGGACAGAGCCACGAGCAGTACTTC
TRBD1	TRBV27	TRBJ2-1	.	CASSHDRAGYNEQFF	TGTGCCAGCAGTCATGACAGGGCGGGCTACAATGAGCAGTTCTTC
TRBD1	TRBV5-4	TRBJ1-2	few	CASQGAPTDWNYGYTF	TGTGCCAGCCAGGGGGCCCCGACGGACTGGAACTATGGCTACACCTTC
.	TRBV6-5	TRBJ1-2	.	CASSDLYGYTF	TGTGCCAGCAGCGACTTGTATGGCTACACCTTC
.	TRBV6-5	TRBJ2-3	.	CASSPTASTDTQYF	TGTGCCAGCAGCCCCACCGCGTCGACAGATACGCAGTATTTT
TRBD2	TRBV3-1/TRBV3-2	TRBJ2-1	.	CASSTTSGASMVQFF	TGTGCCAGCAGTACCACTAGCGGGGCCTCGATGGTGCAGTTCTTC
.	TRBV7-9	TRBJ1-5	.	CASSFSGSNQPQHF	TGTGCCAGCAGCTTCAGTGGTAGCAATCAGCCCCAGCATTTT
TRBD1	TRBV6-6	TRBJ2-5	.	CASSTWDRAQETQYF	TGTGCCAGCAGTACATGGGACAGGGCCCAAGAGACCCAGTACTTC
TRBD1	TRBV7-9	TRBJ2-7	.	CASSFTGGYEQYF	TGTGCCAGCAGCTTTACAGGGGGCTACGAGCAGTACTTC
.	TRBV6-5	TRBJ1-1	.	CASSYGHFRSGQRAFF	TGTGCCAGCAGTTACGGTCACTTTCGGTCGGGACAACGAGCTTTCTTT
TRBD1	TRBV5-4	TRBJ2-3	.	CASSLGQGRSTDTQYF	TGTGCCAGCAGCTTGGGACAGGGGCGTAGCACAGATACGCAGTATTTT
.	TRBV5-1	TRBJ1-5	.	CASSLDFRQPQHF	TGCGCCAGCAGCTTGGATTTTCGTCAGCCCCAGCATTTT
.	TRBV9	TRBJ2-5	.	CASSVDYMYQETQYF	TGTGCCAGCAGCGTAGATTACATGTACCAAGAGACCCAGTACTTC